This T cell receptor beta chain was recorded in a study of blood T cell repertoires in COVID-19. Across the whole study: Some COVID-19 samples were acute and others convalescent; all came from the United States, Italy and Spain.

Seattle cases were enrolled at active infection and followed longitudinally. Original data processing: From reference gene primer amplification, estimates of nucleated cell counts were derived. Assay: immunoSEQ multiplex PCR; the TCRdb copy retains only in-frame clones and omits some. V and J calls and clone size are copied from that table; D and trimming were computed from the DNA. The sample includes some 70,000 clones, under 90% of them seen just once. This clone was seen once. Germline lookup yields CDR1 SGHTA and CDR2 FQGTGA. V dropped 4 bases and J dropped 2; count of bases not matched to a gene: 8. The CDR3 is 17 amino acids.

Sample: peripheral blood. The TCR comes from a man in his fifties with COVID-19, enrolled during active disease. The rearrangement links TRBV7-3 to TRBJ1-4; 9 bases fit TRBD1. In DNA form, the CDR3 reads TGTGCCAGCAGCTCCGGGACAGGGATTAGGACTAATGAAAAACTGTTTTTT. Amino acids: CASSSGTGIRTNEKLFF.